The sequence of this T cell receptor beta chain was determined in a study of cytomegalovirus exposure and HLA in healthy donors. The study's findings and limits: More clonal expansion characterized HLA-associated TCR beta chains than equally common others in a later analysis. A highly shared variant cluster was judged a likely technical artifact. Associated with cytomegalovirus, according to the listing, were 150 to 200 TCR beta chains. When the data were analyzed later, several of the most significant clusters appeared to be linked to common viral pathogens.

A multiplex PCR was run with 60 Vbeta primers and 13 Jbeta primers. Assay used: immunoSEQ multiplex PCR; TCRdb lists only in-frame clones, some missing. Altogether 110,000 to 150,000 clones are present, about four fifths being singletons, with the ten largest covering about 2.4%. The CDR3 is 15 amino acids. Germline V gene lookup returns CDR1 SQVTM and CDR2 ANQGSEA. The germline V and J ends were trimmed by 7 bases and 3 bases, with 21 bases remaining between them. There are a few counts of this clone. What it binds is unknown. The sequence was obtained from a woman aged 18-29 years in good health and CMV-seropositive. V gene TRBV29-1 combines with J gene TRBJ1-1; D is uncertain. Sequencing was performed on PBMCs. The CDR3 nucleotides read TGCAGCGCGAGCCTCAAAGGAGGTGGGGACACTGAAGCTTTCTTT. It specifies CSASLKGGGDTEAFF.